A selection of T cell receptor beta chains follows, all from one sample in a study of T-cell memory formation after mild COVID-19. Each CDR3 protein gets one entry after TCRdb re-called the 5' RACE reads with MiXCR. Here the sample spans hundreds of thousands of distinct CDR3 sequences, about a fifth being singletons. The specimen sequenced was PBMCs or a T cell subset sorted from them (not recorded which). The source of these receptors is an adult woman who had mild COVID-19 (a few samples of this study predate the infection). Cell type and time point are not known. Each CDR3 is given without its conserved first and last residue.

j_gene: TRBJ2-1
v_gene: TRBV19
CDR3aa: ASSSKGPPGEQF

j_gene: TRBJ2-7
v_gene: TRBV5-6
CDR3aa: ASSRTHYPYEQY

j_gene: TRBJ2-1
v_gene: TRBV15
CDR3aa: ATSPGRSAAGEQF

j_gene: TRBJ2-3
v_gene: TRBV7-9
CDR3aa: ASSQIADTQY

j_gene: TRBJ2-7
v_gene: TRBV4-2
CDR3aa: ASSPGLGTGYEQY

j_gene: TRBJ2-7
v_gene: TRBV7-9
CDR3aa: ASSSRRDRNDEQY

j_gene: TRBJ2-5
v_gene: TRBV12-5
CDR3aa: ASGLGQDQTQY

j_gene: TRBJ2-3
v_gene: TRBV6-2/TRBV6-3
CDR3aa: ASSYESDTQY

j_gene: TRBJ2-3
v_gene: TRBV15
CDR3aa: ATSRDRASGRGPDTQY

j_gene: TRBJ1-2
v_gene: TRBV7-9
CDR3aa: ASSLGQSGNYGYT

j_gene: TRBJ2-7
v_gene: TRBV6-1
CDR3aa: ASKAVSYEQY

j_gene: TRBJ1-3
v_gene: TRBV4-2
CDR3aa: ASSQTQQGLSGNTIY

j_gene: TRBJ1-2
v_gene: TRBV3-1
CDR3aa: ASSHEGRYYGYT

j_gene: TRBJ2-1
v_gene: TRBV30
CDR3aa: AWSSSGLNLRNEQF

j_gene: TRBJ1-1
v_gene: TRBV30
CDR3aa: AWTRQLMNTEAF

j_gene: TRBJ2-3
v_gene: TRBV7-2
CDR3aa: ASSFERVGTDTQY

j_gene: TRBJ2-5
v_gene: TRBV7-6
CDR3aa: ASSLVRGRRETQY

j_gene: TRBJ2-3
v_gene: TRBV12-3/TRBV12-4
CDR3aa: ASRGDTDFTDTQY

j_gene: TRBJ1-2
v_gene: TRBV25-1
CDR3aa: ASSDDTLMHGYT

j_gene: TRBJ2-3
v_gene: TRBV5-1
CDR3aa: ASSLWQGASTDTQY

j_gene: TRBJ2-7
v_gene: TRBV5-8
CDR3aa: ASSLSSPPYEQY

j_gene: TRBJ2-5
v_gene: TRBV5-5
CDR3aa: ASNLLGVGNQETQY

j_gene: TRBJ2-1
v_gene: TRBV4-2
CDR3aa: ASSQGLFSYNEQF

j_gene: TRBJ1-1
v_gene: TRBV12-3/TRBV12-4
CDR3aa: ASSSSGSVTF

j_gene: TRBJ2-2
v_gene: TRBV7-2
CDR3aa: ASSSSGSKGHGELF

j_gene: TRBJ2-5
v_gene: TRBV6-2/TRBV6-3
CDR3aa: ASIDSSGTSAD

j_gene: TRBJ1-4
v_gene: TRBV20-1
CDR3aa: SATLAGTGAEKLF

j_gene: TRBJ2-5
v_gene: TRBV29-1
CDR3aa: SALLPGLAGQETQY

j_gene: TRBJ2-7
v_gene: TRBV7-9
CDR3aa: ASSLQGGPGNEQY

j_gene: TRBJ2-1
v_gene: TRBV7-9
CDR3aa: ASSFDVRVEQF

j_gene: TRBJ2-3
v_gene: TRBV6-1
CDR3aa: ASSGLADTQY

j_gene: TRBJ1-6
v_gene: TRBV11-2
CDR3aa: ASSFGYNSPLH

j_gene: TRBJ2-1
v_gene: TRBV19
CDR3aa: ASSIGPGGAYNEQF

j_gene: TRBJ2-2
v_gene: TRBV6-2/TRBV6-3
CDR3aa: ASSPLAPNTGELF

j_gene: TRBJ2-5
v_gene: TRBV7-9
CDR3aa: ASSSETSRETQY

j_gene: TRBJ2-5
v_gene: TRBV5-1
CDR3aa: ASRVPRLAGAETQY

j_gene: TRBJ2-7
v_gene: TRBV7-7
CDR3aa: ASSPGLALGEQY

j_gene: TRBJ2-3
v_gene: TRBV5-5
CDR3aa: ASSPGRTSTISDTQY

j_gene: TRBJ1-2
v_gene: TRBV7-9
CDR3aa: ASSFGGSETNYGYT

j_gene: TRBJ1-3
v_gene: TRBV20-1
CDR3aa: SARRGFGSGNTIY